The rows below give T cell receptor beta chains drawn from one sample of a study of beta chain features in type 1 diabetes. Clones were sequenced by immunoSEQ multiplex PCR, and TCRdb holds only the in-frame ones, with some missing. The data show 860,000 or so clones, with roughly 16% seen just once and around 0.02% held by the top ten. The sample was naive CD4+ T cells from blood. The receptors originated from a woman between 18 and 29 years old in good health. CDR3s include the opening cysteine and the closing phenylalanine or tryptophan.

TRBJ2-1,15,TRBV2,CASRSGLAYYNEQFF
TRBJ2-2,16,TRBV5-1,CASSTRQTLNTGELFF
TRBJ2-7,15,TRBV18,CASSPLGRGTYEQYF
TRBJ1-5,12,TRBV29-1,CSAGTWNQPQHF
TRBJ2-7,16,TRBV7-9,CASSLYGRTGEYEQYF
TRBJ2-1,15,TRBV9,CASSVGLAGGNEQFF
TRBJ2-2,14,TRBV11-2,CASGAGRNTGELFF
TRBJ1-1,11,TRBV29-1,CSVSVNTEAFF
TRBJ2-4,18,TRBV4-3,CASSQDPSGRAAKNIQYF
TRBJ1-4,13,TRBV28,CASSQGTVEKLFF
TRBJ2-5,13,TRBV29-1,CSGGQGLVKTQYF
TRBJ1-1,13,TRBV19,CASSIGRNTEAFF
TRBJ1-4,14,TRBV19,CASRQYVTNEKLFF
TRBJ2-1,15,TRBV7-2,CASSLGGGSYNEQFF
TRBJ2-3,14,TRBV7-2,CAGSRDYPTDTQYF
TRBJ2-5,12,TRBV7-9,CASSPTGGTQYF
TRBJ2-7,16,TRBV15,CATRRLQGTGTYEQYF
TRBJ2-2,16,TRBV5-4,CASSLGGGTKNGELFF
TRBJ2-3,15,TRBV5-1,CASSLGTGDTDTQYF
TRBJ2-5,14,TRBV11-3,CASSSRESQETQYF
TRBJ2-6,16,TRBV9,CASSRDRGSGANVLTF
TRBJ2-1,15,TRBV7-2,CASSLAGTFVNEQFF
TRBJ1-2,11,TRBV28,CASSSAYGYTF
TRBJ2-5,15,TRBV7-2,CASSAITSPVGTQYF
TRBJ2-1,12,TRBV28,CASSFYYNEQFF
TRBJ2-3,13,TRBV27,CASSSPSTDTQYF
TRBJ2-4,16,TRBV19,CASSPRRTSGRNIQYF
TRBJ2-7,11,TRBV29-1,CSATGFYEQYF
TRBJ2-7,13,TRBV7-3,CASRGPTSYEQYF
TRBJ2-1,15,TRBV7-6,CASSPASGRGVEQFF
TRBJ2-3,17,TRBV18,CASSPPSRVYGTDTQYF
TRBJ1-1,13,TRBV7-2,CASSTQDRSEAFF
TRBJ2-7,14,TRBV5-1,CASSPRSGAGEQYF
TRBJ2-3,14,TRBV6-5,CASRRAVSSDTQYF
TRBJ2-3,13,TRBV7-9,CASSLTGGDTQYF
TRBJ2-1,14,TRBV7-9,CASIPRGVHNEQFF
TRBJ2-2,14,TRBV18,CASSPDSYTGELFF
TRBJ2-7,16,TRBV7-6,CASSRADRGPNYEQYF
TRBJ1-1,15,TRBV2,CASRGNLQRNTEAFF
TRBJ1-2,13,TRBV7-9,CASSLVRDYGYTF
TRBJ2-5,14,TRBV2,CASSVRRYQETQYF
TRBJ2-1,17,TRBV9,CASSVGVAPRSYNEQFF
TRBJ2-7,11,TRBV15,CATSGGREQYF
TRBJ2-1,13,TRBV29-1,CSVVVQGTSEQFF
TRBJ1-4,16,TRBV6-5,CASSYSIRSTNEKLFF
TRBJ2-7,14,TRBV4-3,CASSQTRTAYEQYF
TRBJ2-5,14,TRBV29-1,CSVTGGRVQETQYF
TRBJ1-1,13,TRBV19,CASRDSTVTEAFF
TRBJ2-1,17,TRBV5-8,CASSLAVASGSLNEQFF
TRBJ2-1,15,TRBV4-3,CASSQPRTSDNEQFF
TRBJ1-1,14,TRBV7-3,CASSRDAMNTEAFF
TRBJ2-3,10,TRBV6-8,CRELTDTQYF
TRBJ2-6,17,TRBV10-3,CAILRTSGNSGANVLTF
TRBJ2-5,15,TRBV7-2,CASSFPTSGTETQYF
TRBJ2-2,13,TRBV11-2,CASSLDLGGELFF